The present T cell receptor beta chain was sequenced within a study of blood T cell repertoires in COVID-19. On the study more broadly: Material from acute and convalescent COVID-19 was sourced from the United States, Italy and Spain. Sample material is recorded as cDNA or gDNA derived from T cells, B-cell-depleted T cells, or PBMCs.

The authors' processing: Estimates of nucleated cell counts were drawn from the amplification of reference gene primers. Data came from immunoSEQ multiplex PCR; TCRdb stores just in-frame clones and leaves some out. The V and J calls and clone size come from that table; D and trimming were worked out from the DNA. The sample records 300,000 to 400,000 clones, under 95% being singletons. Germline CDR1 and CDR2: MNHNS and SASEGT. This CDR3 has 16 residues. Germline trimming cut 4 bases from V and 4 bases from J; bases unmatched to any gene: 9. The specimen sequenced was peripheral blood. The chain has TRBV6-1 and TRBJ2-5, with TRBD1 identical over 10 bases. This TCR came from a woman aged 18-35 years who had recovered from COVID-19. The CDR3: CASSGARQGAGETQYF. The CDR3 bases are TGTGCCAGCAGTGGCGCCAGACAGGGGGCGGGAGAGACCCAGTACTTC.